This T cell receptor (beta chain) was recorded in a study of siplizumab effects on memory and regulatory T cells. Overall study results and limits: Alloreactive sequences tracing back to unstimulated CD4+ memory cells fell significantly with siplizumab.

Assayed TCR templates numbered 80,000 to 100,000 for each sample. Method: immunoSEQ multiplex PCR; TCRdb's copy keeps in-frame clones and lacks some. The sample includes approximately 100,000 clones, around 94% of them seen just once. As for this clone: Its antigen remains unknown.

Sequenced input: non-Treg CD4+ T cells sorted from blood. The TCR was taken from a human donor in good health.

DNA for the CDR3: TGCGCCAGCAAGGGGACAGGCCGGACGGAAGCTTTCTTT. It is translated as CASKGTGRTEAFF. The chain joins TRBV5-1 to TRBJ1-1, with 8 bases lining up with TRBD1. J gave up 8 bases and V 6 bases, and 9 bases lay outside the gene matches. This CDR3 contains 13 residues. Germline V gives CDR1 SGHRS, CDR2 YFSETQ.